This section outlines one T cell receptor (beta chain) sequence together with its context. Its antigen is still unknown. Here immunoSEQ multiplex PCR was the method, and the copy in TCRdb shows in-frame clones only, minus some. The repertoire consists of about 51,000 clones, with over 60% occurring once and the leading ten covering roughly 1.9%. The CDR3 has 15 residues. Germline-derived CDR1 and CDR2 are SGHVS and FQNEAQ. The germline V and J ends were trimmed by 3 bases and 5 bases, with 16 bases remaining between them. The source of the sample is a study of a mutant IDH1 vaccine in newly diagnosed glioma. About the study: Patients got radiotherapy, temozolomide, or both beforehand, and most got both. Study findings and constraints: There were vaccine-induced immune responses in just under 95% of the patients. Apparently, pseudoprogression bore no relation to changes among the top peripheral T cell clonotypes.

Documented time point: baseline, week 1 (first vaccination visit). As to treatment: pre-vaccination baseline after standard-of-care therapy. Donors had new WHO grade 3 or 4 IDH1-mutant, ATRX-lost astrocytomas. The receptor was isolated from a woman aged 40 to 50 with glioma. J is TRBJ1-1 and V is TRBV7-8; D might be TRBD1 (5 bases). Sample: PBMCs, taken from a glioma patient treated with radiotherapy, temozolomide or both. CDR3 nucleotide sequence: TGTGCCAGCAGCTTCAACTGGGGGGAGGAAACTGAAGCTTTCTTT. It specifies CASSFNWGEETEAFF.